The T cell receptor beta chain described here comes from a study of cytomegalovirus exposure and HLA in healthy donors. Study findings and constraints: A missense DCLRE1C variant was associated with V- and J-gene trimming of TCR beta chains in a later analysis, and an independent cohort replicated the association. About 90% or about 30% of the time was how often most TCR beta V segments were productive, according to an earlier analysis.

PCR primers comprised 60 Vbeta and 13 Jbeta primers. Sequencing used immunoSEQ multiplex PCR; TCRdb keeps in-frame clones, though not all of them. The sample shows tens of thousands of clones, 7.6% of them seen only once. Note on this clone: Its antigen remains unidentified.

Trimming stripped 7 bases from V and 2 bases from J, with 12 bases between. The CDR3 covers 15 residues. Germline CDR1 MDHEN, CDR2 SYDVKM. The sequence came from a man aged 45 to 65 in good health and CMV-seronegative. The chain has TRBV28 and TRBJ2-6, with a possible D match to TRBD1 (5 bases). What was sequenced was PBMCs. CDR3 amino acids: CASTQTDTGANVLTF. Here the CDR3 DNA reads TGTGCCAGCACCCAGACAGATACTGGGGCCAACGTCCTGACTTTC.